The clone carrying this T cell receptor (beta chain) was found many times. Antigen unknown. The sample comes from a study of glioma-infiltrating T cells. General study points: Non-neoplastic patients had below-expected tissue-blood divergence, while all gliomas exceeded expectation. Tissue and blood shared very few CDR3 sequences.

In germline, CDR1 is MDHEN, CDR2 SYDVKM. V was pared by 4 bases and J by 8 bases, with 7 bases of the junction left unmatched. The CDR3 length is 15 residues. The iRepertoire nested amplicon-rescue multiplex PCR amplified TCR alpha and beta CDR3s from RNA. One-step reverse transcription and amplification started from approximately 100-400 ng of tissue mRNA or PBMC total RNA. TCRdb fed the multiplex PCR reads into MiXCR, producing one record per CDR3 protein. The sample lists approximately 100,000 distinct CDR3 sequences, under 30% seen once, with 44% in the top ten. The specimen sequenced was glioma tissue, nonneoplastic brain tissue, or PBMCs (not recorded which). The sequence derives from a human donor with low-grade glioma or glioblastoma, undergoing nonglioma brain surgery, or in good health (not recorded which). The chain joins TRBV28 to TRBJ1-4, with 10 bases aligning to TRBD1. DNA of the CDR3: TGTGCCAGCAGTTCGACCGGGACAGGGGCCGAAAAACTGTTTTTT. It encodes CASSSTGTGAEKLFF.